This TCR beta chain was captured by sequencing in a study of T-cell reconstitution after alpha-beta-depleted transplantation in children. General observations from the study: There were some patients whose high TCRbeta diversity at day 60 came from surviving recipient T cells and thymic progenitors. Expanded graft clones, several hundred of them, were reportedly the source of alpha-beta T cells about two months after transplant. Newly generated T cells supplied most T-cell counts and diversity one year post-transplant.

A TCRbeta library incorporating unique molecular identifiers was prepared. MiXCR, applied by TCRdb to the PCR reads, yields one record per CDR3 protein. Among about 1,000,000 distinct CDR3 sequences listed, roughly 31% were seen once. With regard to this clonotype: The antigen is undetermined.

Looked up from germline, CDR1 is SGHVS and CDR2 is FQNEAQ. The ends lost 7 bases at V and 9 bases at J; junction bases unmatched: 8. The CDR3 consists of 13 residues. The V call is TRBV7-8, the J call TRBJ2-7; 11 positions agree with TRBD1. This clonotype originated in a boy in the first two years of life who had a stem cell transplant for SCID, so the T cells may come from the graft donor. The material sequenced was PBMCs, mostly from graft donor cells, taken 360 days after TCRalphabeta/CD19-depleted stem cell transplant. CDR3: CASTGTGGTGQYF. CDR3 DNA sequence: TGTGCCAGCACCGGGACAGGGGGAACTGGGCAGTACTTC.